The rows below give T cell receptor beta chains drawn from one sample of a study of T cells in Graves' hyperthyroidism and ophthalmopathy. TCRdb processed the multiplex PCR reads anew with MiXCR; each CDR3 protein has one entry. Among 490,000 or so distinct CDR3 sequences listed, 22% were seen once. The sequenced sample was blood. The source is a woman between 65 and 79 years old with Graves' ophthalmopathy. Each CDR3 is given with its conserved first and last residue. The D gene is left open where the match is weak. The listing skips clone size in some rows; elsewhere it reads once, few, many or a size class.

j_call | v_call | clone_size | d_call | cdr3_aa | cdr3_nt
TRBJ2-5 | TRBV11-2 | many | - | CASSRRGAEGRETQYF | TGTGCCAGCAGTCGTCGTGGAGCGGAGGGACGGGAGACCCAGTACTTC
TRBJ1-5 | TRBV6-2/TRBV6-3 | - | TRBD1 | CASSYSKGAQPQHF | TGTGCCAGCAGTTACTCGAAGGGGGCTCAGCCCCAGCATTTT
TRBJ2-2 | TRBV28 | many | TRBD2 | CASSFAGETGELFF | TGTGCCAGCAGTTTTGCGGGAGAAACCGGGGAGCTGTTTTTT
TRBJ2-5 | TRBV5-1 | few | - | CASSWTSGETQYF | TGCGCCAGCAGCTGGACCTCGGGGGAGACCCAGTACTTC
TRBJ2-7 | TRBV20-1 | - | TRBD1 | CSARGPGQGWNYEQYF | TGCAGTGCTAGAGGGCCGGGACAGGGATGGAACTACGAGCAGTACTTC
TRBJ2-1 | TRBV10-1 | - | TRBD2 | CASSETTSGAEQFF | TGCGCCAGCAGTGAGACGACTAGCGGGGCCGAGCAGTTCTTC
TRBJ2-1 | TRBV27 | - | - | CASTRPPYNEQFF | TGTGCCAGCACGAGACCTCCCTACAATGAGCAGTTCTTC
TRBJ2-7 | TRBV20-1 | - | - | CSARDPATAGGYEQYF | TGCAGTGCTAGAGATCCCGCCACGGCGGGCGGGTACGAGCAGTACTTC
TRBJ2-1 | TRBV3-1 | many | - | CASSQGVTMSIAYEQFF | TGTGCCAGCAGCCAAGGGGTTACAATGAGCATTGCTTATGAGCAGTTCTTC
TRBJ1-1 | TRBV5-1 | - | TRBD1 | CASSLVTGGITEAFF | TGCGCCAGCAGCTTGGTGACAGGGGGCATCACTGAAGCTTTCTTT
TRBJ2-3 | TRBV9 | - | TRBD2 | CASSIGGLAGADTQYF | TGTGCCAGCAGCATAGGGGGGCTAGCGGGAGCAGATACGCAGTATTTT
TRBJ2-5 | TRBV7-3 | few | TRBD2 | CASSLTSGGRETQYF | TGTGCCAGCAGCTTAACTAGCGGGGGGCGAGAGACCCAGTACTTC
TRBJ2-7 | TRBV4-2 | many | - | CASSLGLQGGYEQYF | TGTGCCAGCAGCCTCGGGTTACAAGGCGGGTACGAGCAGTACTTC
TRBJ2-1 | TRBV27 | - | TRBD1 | CASSPPPGQGARNEQFF | TGTGCCAGCAGTCCACCCCCGGGACAGGGGGCGAGAAATGAGCAGTTCTTC
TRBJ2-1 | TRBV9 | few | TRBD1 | CASSGGTGVYNEQFF | TGTGCCAGCAGCGGAGGGACAGGAGTATACAATGAGCAGTTCTTC
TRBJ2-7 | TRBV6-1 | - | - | CASSTGNNYEQYF | TGTGCCAGCAGTACAGGGAATAACTACGAGCAGTACTTC